The sequence of this TCR beta chain was determined in a study of OX40 agonist ivuxolimab in advanced cancers. About the investigation overall: Ivuxolimab was an agonistic, fully human IgG2 monoclonal antibody directed against OX40 (CD134), a costimulatory receptor. The dose-escalation cohort was 82.7% male with a mean age of approximately 60 years, ranging from roughly 23 to 79. Intravenous ivuxolimab was administered to patients every 2 weeks at six dose levels: 0.01, 0.1, 0.3, 1.5, 3 and 10 mg/kg. Patients were allowed to have had prior anti-PD-1, anti-PD-L1 or anti-CTLA-4 therapy, and roughly 40% of the dose-escalation patients had previously received checkpoint inhibitors. Among the roughly 50 dose-escalation patients, approximately 20 had hepatocellular carcinoma, roughly 15 melanoma, 9 renal cell carcinoma and 9 head and neck cancer. Three dose-escalation patients achieved partial responses, one with hepatocellular carcinoma and two with cutaneous melanoma. The paper reports the monotherapy dose-escalation portion (N = 52 patients) of the phase I ivuxolimab trial. Peripheral TCRbeta sequencing was intended to test whether TCR sequence diversity was altered and clonal T-cell expansion was caused by ivuxolimab. On the study overall, not on this receptor specifically: Partial responders in the 0.1-3.0 mg/kg groups had among the lowest normalized peripheral clonal expansion, especially among CD8+ T cells. Low levels of normalized T-cell clonal expansion were also seen in some patients who did not respond. Antigen specificity was not determined for the clonally expanded peripheral T cells. Clonal expansion of both CD4+ and CD8+ blood T cells was observed from baseline to week 6 at doses 0.1 to 3.0 mg/kg. After ivuxolimab, CD8+ T cells had more expanded clones than CD4+ T cells on average.

Genomic DNA was extracted from sorted cells for sequencing of the TCRbeta CDR3 region. The immunoSEQ Assay was used to sequence the TCRbeta CDR3 regions. The source is immuneACCESS, and TCRdb retained only in-frame sequences with V and J called. Part of the clones is not carried over; for the studies checked, unresolved V genes explain less than half of this, and the remainder is unexplained. The sample has 65,000 to 70,000 clones on record, approximately 90% of them singletons. The top ten clonotypes cover less than 7.5% of the sample. Points on this clone: Its recognized antigen is unknown. It has no much larger one-base neighbor in the sample; base qualities were not kept.

The trial excluded patients who had a history of autoimmune disease or were on systemic immunosuppression. Peripheral blood for TCR sequencing was collected from all dose cohorts at baseline, on cycle 4 day 1, and on cycle 7 day 1. Samples were obtained from an open-label, multicenter, first-in-human phase I dose-escalation trial of ivuxolimab. Adults with locally advanced or metastatic melanoma, renal cell carcinoma, hepatocellular carcinoma or head and neck squamous cell carcinoma were enrolled in the trial. Before TCR sequencing, CD4+ T cells and CD8+ T cells were sorted from peripheral blood as separate populations. The cysteine opens and the phenylalanine closes a CDR3 of 15 amino acids. Only the CDR3 region is kept as DNA, spanning 45 bases read in frame from base 1. The germline V gene supplies CDR1 LGHNA and CDR2 YSLEER.

The material was CD4+ or CD8+ T cells sorted from blood, obtained in a trial of the OX40 agonist ivuxolimab. This sequence was found in an adult with an advanced solid tumor such as melanoma, head and neck, liver or kidney cancer. This sequence uses TRBV4-3 and TRBJ2-5, and 9 junctional nucleotides match TRBD1. The end of the DNA fits TRBJ2-7 better, so the J call may be wrong. The sequence in DNA is TGCGCCAGCAGCCAAACAGGGACAGGGACCTACGAGCAGTACTTC. This codes for CASSQTGTGTYEQYF.